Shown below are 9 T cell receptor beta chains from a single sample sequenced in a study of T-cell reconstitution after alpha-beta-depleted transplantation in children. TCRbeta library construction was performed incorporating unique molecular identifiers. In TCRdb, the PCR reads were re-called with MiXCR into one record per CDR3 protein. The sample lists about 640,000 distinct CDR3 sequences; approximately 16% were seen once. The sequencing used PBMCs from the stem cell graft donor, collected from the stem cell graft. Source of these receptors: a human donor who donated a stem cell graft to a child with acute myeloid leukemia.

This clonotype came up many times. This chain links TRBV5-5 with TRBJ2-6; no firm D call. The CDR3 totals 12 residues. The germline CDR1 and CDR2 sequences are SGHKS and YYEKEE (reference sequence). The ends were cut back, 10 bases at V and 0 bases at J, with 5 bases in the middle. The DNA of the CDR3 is TGTGCCGCCTCCTCTGGGGCCAACGTCCTGACTTTC. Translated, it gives CAASSGANVLTF.

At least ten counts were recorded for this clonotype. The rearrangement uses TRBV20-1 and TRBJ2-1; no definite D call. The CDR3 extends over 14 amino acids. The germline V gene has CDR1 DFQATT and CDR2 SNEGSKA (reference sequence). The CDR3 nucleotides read TGCAGCTTCTTGGGCCCTCCGAATTACAATGAGCAGTTCTTC. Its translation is CSFLGPPNYNEQFF.

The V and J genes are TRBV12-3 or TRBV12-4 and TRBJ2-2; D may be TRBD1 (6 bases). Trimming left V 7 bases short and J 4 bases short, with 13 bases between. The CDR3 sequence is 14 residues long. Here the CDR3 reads CASIFTGITGELFF. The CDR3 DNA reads TGTGCCAGCATTTTTACAGGGATCACCGGGGAGCTGTTTTTT.

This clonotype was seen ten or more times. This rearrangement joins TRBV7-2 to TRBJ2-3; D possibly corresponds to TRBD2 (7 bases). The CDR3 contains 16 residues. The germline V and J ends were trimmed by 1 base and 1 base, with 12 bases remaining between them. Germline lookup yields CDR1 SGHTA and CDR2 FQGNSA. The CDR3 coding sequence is TGTGCCAGCAGCTTAGTTCGGGGGGCGGGCACAGATACGCAGTATTTT. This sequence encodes CASSLVRGAGTDTQYF. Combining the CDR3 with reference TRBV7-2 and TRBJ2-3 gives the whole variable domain GAGVSQSPSNKVTEKGKDVELRCDPISGHTALYWYRQSLGQGLEFLIYFQGNSAPDKSGLPSDRFSAERTGGSVSTLTIQRTQQEDSAVYLCASSLVRGAGTDTQYFGPGTRLTVL.

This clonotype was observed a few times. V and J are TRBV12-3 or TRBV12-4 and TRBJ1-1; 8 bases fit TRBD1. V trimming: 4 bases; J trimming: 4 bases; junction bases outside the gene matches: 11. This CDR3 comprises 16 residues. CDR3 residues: CASSSYPGGGGTEAFF. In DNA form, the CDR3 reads TGTGCCAGCAGTTCATATCCAGGGGGCGGCGGCACTGAAGCTTTCTTT.

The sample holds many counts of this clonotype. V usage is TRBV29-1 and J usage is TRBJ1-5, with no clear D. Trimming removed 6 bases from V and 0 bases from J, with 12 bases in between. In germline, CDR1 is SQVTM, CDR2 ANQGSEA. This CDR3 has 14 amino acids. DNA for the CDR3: TGCAGCGTCAAAGACGGGAATAGCAATCAGCCCCAGCATTTT. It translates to CSVKDGNSNQPQHF.

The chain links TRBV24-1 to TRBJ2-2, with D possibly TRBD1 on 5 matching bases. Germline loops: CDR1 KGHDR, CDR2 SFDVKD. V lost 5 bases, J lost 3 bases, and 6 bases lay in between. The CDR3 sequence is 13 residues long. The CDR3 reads CATSAGYTGELFF. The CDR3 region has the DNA TGTGCCACCAGTGCAGGGTACACCGGGGAGCTGTTTTTT.

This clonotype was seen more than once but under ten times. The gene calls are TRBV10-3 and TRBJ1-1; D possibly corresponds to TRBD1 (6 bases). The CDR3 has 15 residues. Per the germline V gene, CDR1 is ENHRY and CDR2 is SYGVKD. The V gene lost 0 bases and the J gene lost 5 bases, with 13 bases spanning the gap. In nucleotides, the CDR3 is TGTGCCATCAGTGAGTCTCGGGGGGCCGGAACTGAAGCTTTCTTT. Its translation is CAISESRGAGTEAFF.

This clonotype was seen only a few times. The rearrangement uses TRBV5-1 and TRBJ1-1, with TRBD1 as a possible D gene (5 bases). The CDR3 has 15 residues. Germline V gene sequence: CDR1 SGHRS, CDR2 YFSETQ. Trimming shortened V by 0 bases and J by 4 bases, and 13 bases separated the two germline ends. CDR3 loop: CASSLGGRPFTEAFF. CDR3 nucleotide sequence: TGCGCCAGCAGCTTGGGGGGGAGGCCCTTCACTGAAGCTTTCTTT.